Included here is one T cell receptor (beta chain) sequence, with context. Its cognate antigen is unknown. The data derive from a study of blood T cells in healthy people across ages. A J-beta primer mix and a sample-barcoded 5' primer were used in a second PCR of roughly 6 to 12 cycles. TCRdb reanalysed the 5' RACE reads using MiXCR and keeps one entry per CDR3 protein. The sample lists about 1.7 million distinct CDR3 sequences, roughly 27% seen once, with about 8% in the top ten. The germline V gene encodes CDR1 SGHTA and CDR2 FQGNSA. V lost 7 bases and J lost 3; bases outside the gene matches: 17. This CDR3 is built from 18 residues. Caucasian individuals from Russia who were healthy and aged about 6 to 95 acted as donors. Regarding the study as a whole: Long-lived and aged donors differed, with more naive CD4+ cells and higher diversity in the long-lived. Donor CMV infection status was unknown, possibly confounding age-related changes in expanded clonotypes. A conclusive naive versus antigen-experienced comparison was prevented by the unsorted PBMCs.

Sequenced: blood. The chain employs TRBV7-2 and TRBJ2-1; TRBD1 matches 8 bases. The receptor was derived from a woman in her 30s in good health. CDR3 residues: CASTLPTTGTGHYNEQFF. The CDR3 DNA follows: TGTGCCAGCACCCTTCCCACCACCGGGACAGGCCACTACAATGAGCAGTTCTTC.